The 21 T cell receptor beta chains in this list originate from one sample, sequenced in a study of T-cell memory formation after mild COVID-19. MiXCR was run by TCRdb on the 5' RACE reads, yielding one entry per CDR3 protein. The data show roughly 350,000 distinct CDR3 sequences, over 20% seen once. The sample taken for sequencing was PBMCs or a T cell subset sorted from them (not recorded which). Every receptor here comes from an adult woman who had mild COVID-19 (a few samples of this study predate the infection). Cell type and time point are not known.

This chain's CDR3 is CASSLVTGSTEAFF. In DNA form, the CDR3 reads TGTGCCAGCAGCTTAGTGACCGGGAGCACTGAAGCTTTCTTT. The chain couples TRBV7-9 to TRBJ1-1; D gene unclear. Germline V gene sequence: CDR1 SEHNR, CDR2 FQNEAQ (reference sequence). This CDR3 contains 14 residues. V lost 1 base to trimming and J lost 4 bases, with 10 bases between them.

This clonotype turned up a few times. The rearrangement links TRBV6-6 to TRBJ2-7; D is uncertain. Germline CDR1 MNHNY, CDR2 SVGAGI (reference sequence). The CDR3 is made up of 12 amino acids. V lost 5 bases and J 2 bases, leaving 7 bases between the germline ends. The CDR3 region is CASSNNAYEQYF. CDR3 coding DNA: TGTGCCAGCAGTAACAACGCCTACGAGCAGTACTTC.

This clonotype was detected a few times. The chain employs TRBV30 and TRBJ2-7; 8 bases fit TRBD1. V lost 5 bases, J lost 3 bases, and 0 bases stayed unmatched. There are 11 residues in the CDR3. Germline V lookup: CDR1 GTSNPN, CDR2 SVGIG (reference sequence). The DNA for the CDR3 is TGTGCCTGGGGGACAGGCTACGAGCAGTACTTC. Translation: CAWGTGYEQYF. Full variable domain (missing parts from reference TRBV30 and TRBJ2-7): SQTIHQWPATLVQPVGSPLSLECTVEGTSNPNLYWYRQAAGRGLQLLFYSVGIGQISSEVPQNLSASRPQDRQFILSSKKLLLSDSGFYLCAWGTGYEQYFGPGTRLTVT.

This clonotype was detected a few times. The chain combines TRBV15 with TRBJ2-3, with no clear D. Germline V gives CDR1 LNHNV, CDR2 YYDKDF (reference sequence). V shed 0 bases and J shed 5 bases, with 6 bases lying between them. The CDR3 has 13 residues. In nucleotides, the CDR3 is TGTGCCACCAGCAGAGAGGGCGGAGATACGCAGTATTTT. It translates to CATSREGGDTQYF.

The table lists this clonotype with many counts. V usage is TRBV12-3 or TRBV12-4 and J usage is TRBJ2-1; TRBD2 matches 10 bases. The CDR3 consists of 17 residues. Unmatched junction bases numbered 10, after V lost 5 bases and J lost 3 bases. This chain's CDR3 is CASSPRTSGGNYNEQFF. The CDR3 region has the DNA TGTGCCAGCAGTCCCCGGACTAGCGGAGGAAACTACAATGAGCAGTTCTTC.

This clonotype has more than one count but fewer than ten. V usage is TRBV6-5 and J usage is TRBJ2-7, with D uncertain. The V and J ends lost 0 bases and 2 bases respectively, with 14 bases between them. Germline loops: CDR1 MNHEY, CDR2 SVGAGI. This CDR3 has 16 residues. The CDR3 sequence: CASSYSGPSGTYEQYF. CDR3 sequence (DNA): TGTGCCAGCAGTTACTCTGGGCCGTCTGGTACCTACGAGCAGTACTTC.

This clonotype was seen only a few times. The chain carries TRBV7-9 and TRBJ2-4; 10 nucleotides agree with TRBD1. After removal of 5 bases from V and 9 bases from J, the junction contained 7 bases not matched to a gene. Germline CDR1 and CDR2: SEHNR and FQNEAQ (reference sequence). The CDR3 runs 14 residues. CDR3 region: CASSPGQGEVIQYF. The DNA for the CDR3 is TGTGCCAGCAGCCCAGGACAGGGGGAGGTCATTCAGTACTTC.

V usage is TRBV2 and J usage is TRBJ1-2; D is perhaps TRBD1 (6 bases). CDR1 and CDR2 (germline): SNHLY, FYNNEI. The CDR3 loop spans 13 amino acids. Trimming shortened V by 3 bases and J by 7 bases, and 12 bases separated the two germline ends. The CDR3 protein is CASSEGGLTGYTF. The CDR3 region has the DNA TGTGCCAGCAGTGAGGGGGGGCTCACTGGCTACACCTTC.

This clonotype appeared a few times. This chain links TRBV7-9 with TRBJ2-4; 12 bases line up with TRBD2. This CDR3 is built from 18 residues. Germline V lookup: CDR1 SEHNR, CDR2 FQNEAQ (reference sequence). V shed 5 bases, J shed 0 bases, and the junction held 8 bases outside the gene matches. The CDR3, as DNA: TGTGCCAGCAGCACCGACAGGGGACTAGCGGGAGCCAAAAACATTCAGTACTTC. Translation gives CASSTDRGLAGAKNIQYF.

The chain uses TRBV2 and TRBJ2-1; 9 nucleotides match TRBD1. J gave up 8 bases and V 7 bases, and 3 bases lay outside the gene matches. The CDR3 has 12 residues. The germline V gene has CDR1 SNHLY and CDR2 FYNNEI. CDR3 sequence reads: CASKGQGYEQFF. The CDR3 coding sequence is TGTGCCAGCAAGGGACAGGGCTATGAGCAGTTCTTC.

The chain uses TRBV9 and TRBJ1-4; no firm D call. The germline gives CDR1 SGDLS, CDR2 YYNGEE. The ends were cut back, 5 bases at V and 7 bases at J, with 18 bases in the middle. This CDR3 has 15 amino acids. CDR3 in DNA: TGTGCCAGCAGACCAGGATCGGTGCTCGGTGAAAAACTGTTTTTT. It yields the protein CASRPGSVLGEKLFF.

The rearrangement joins TRBV18 to TRBJ2-1; 10 bases map to TRBD1. Germline V CDR1 and CDR2: KGHSH, LQKENI. This CDR3 is 15 amino acids long. V dropped 2 bases and J dropped 7; count of bases not matched to a gene: 5. The CDR3 nucleotides read TGTGCCAGCTCACCAAGACAGGGGGCCAGGAATGAGCAGTTCTTC. Translated: CASSPRQGARNEQFF.

This clonotype was seen just once. This chain uses TRBV12-3 or TRBV12-4 with TRBJ2-1; 8 nucleotides match TRBD2. V lost 3 bases, J lost 6 bases, and 7 bases stayed unmatched. The CDR3 runs to 15 residues. CDR3 loop: CASSLTSALGNEQFF. The CDR3 DNA reads as TGTGCCAGCAGTTTGACTAGCGCCTTGGGCAATGAGCAGTTCTTC.

V usage is TRBV20-1 and J usage is TRBJ2-1; the match to TRBD2 covers 7 bases. The CDR3 runs 15 residues. Trimming removed 0 bases from V and 7 bases from J; junction bases left unmatched: 9. Germline V gene sequence: CDR1 DFQATT, CDR2 SNEGSKA (reference sequence). In nucleotides, the CDR3 is TGCAGTGCTAGAGATCTCGAGCGGGGTATGAATGAGCAGTTCTTC. It codes for CSARDLERGMNEQFF.

This clonotype was counted only a few times. The chain joins TRBV7-2 to TRBJ1-1; no firm D call. In germline, CDR1 is SGHTA, CDR2 FQGNSA. The CDR3 consists of 14 residues. With 0 bases removed from V and 3 bases from J, the gap between germline ends came to 8 bases. CDR3 region: CASSLAGGYTEAFF. The CDR3 DNA reads as TGTGCCAGCAGCTTAGCAGGTGGATACACTGAAGCTTTCTTT. Based on the CDR3 plus reference TRBV7-2 and TRBJ1-1, the full variable domain is GAGVSQSPSNKVTEKGKDVELRCDPISGHTALYWYRQSLGQGLEFLIYFQGNSAPDKSGLPSDRFSAERTGGSVSTLTIQRTQQEDSAVYLCASSLAGGYTEAFFGQGTRLTVV.

The chain combines TRBV7-8 with TRBJ2-7, with D possibly being TRBD1 (6 bases). Trimming took 6 bases from V and 0 from J, leaving 12 bases between them. The CDR3 spans 14 residues. Germline loops: CDR1 SGHVS, CDR2 FQNEAQ. The CDR3 region has the DNA TGTGCCAGCAGACCGAGGACAGTCTCCTACGAGCAGTACTTC. Its protein product is CASRPRTVSYEQYF.

This clonotype has at least ten counts. The chain uses TRBV6-5 and TRBJ2-2, with D possibly matching TRBD1 (6 bases). V dropped 6 bases and J dropped 1 base, with 15 bases sitting between them. The CDR3 sequence is 16 residues long. From germline, CDR1 is MNHEY and CDR2 SVGAGI. DNA of the CDR3: TGTGCCAGCAGCCTTACCACAGGGAAGAACACCGGGGAGCTGTTTTTT. Amino acids: CASSLTTGKNTGELFF.

The genes are TRBV7-8 and TRBJ1-2, with D tentatively TRBD1 (6 bases). Germline CDR1 reads SGHVS; CDR2 reads FQNEAQ. CDR3 length: 13 amino acids. V was trimmed by 1 base and J by 8 bases, leaving 11 bases between them. The CDR3 DNA is TGTGCCAGCAGCTTAGGCGGGGGGCTGGGCTACACCTTC. Protein: CASSLGGGLGYTF.

This chain connects TRBV20-1 to TRBJ2-2; 7 nucleotides align to TRBD2. J was trimmed by 4 bases and V by 1 base; bases with no gene match: 6. This CDR3 has 15 amino acids. Germline V gene data show CDR1 as DFQATT and CDR2 as SNEGSKA (reference sequence). CDR3 sequence reads: CSARVAGRGTGELFF. Written as DNA, the CDR3 is TGCAGTGCTAGAGTTGCGGGGAGGGGCACCGGGGAGCTGTTTTTT.

This chain uses TRBV3-1 with TRBJ2-5; no definite D call. From germline, CDR1 is LGHDT and CDR2 YNNKEL (reference sequence). Trimming removed 1 base from V and 5 bases from J, with 11 bases in between. This CDR3 has 14 residues. CDR3 sequence reads: CASSQVQEPETQYF. The CDR3 DNA is TGTGCCAGCAGCCAAGTCCAGGAACCGGAGACCCAGTACTTC.

The sample holds a few counts of this clonotype. This sequence joins TRBV7-9 and TRBJ2-7, with 8 bases identical to TRBD1. CDR3 size: 12 residues. The V segment lost 9 bases and the J segment 3 bases; nucleotides outside the gene matches: 4. The germline V gene has CDR1 SEHNR and CDR2 FQNEAQ (reference sequence). The CDR3 DNA reads as TGTGCCAGTACTACAGGGGGCTACGAGCAGTACTTC. Protein: CASTTGGYEQYF.